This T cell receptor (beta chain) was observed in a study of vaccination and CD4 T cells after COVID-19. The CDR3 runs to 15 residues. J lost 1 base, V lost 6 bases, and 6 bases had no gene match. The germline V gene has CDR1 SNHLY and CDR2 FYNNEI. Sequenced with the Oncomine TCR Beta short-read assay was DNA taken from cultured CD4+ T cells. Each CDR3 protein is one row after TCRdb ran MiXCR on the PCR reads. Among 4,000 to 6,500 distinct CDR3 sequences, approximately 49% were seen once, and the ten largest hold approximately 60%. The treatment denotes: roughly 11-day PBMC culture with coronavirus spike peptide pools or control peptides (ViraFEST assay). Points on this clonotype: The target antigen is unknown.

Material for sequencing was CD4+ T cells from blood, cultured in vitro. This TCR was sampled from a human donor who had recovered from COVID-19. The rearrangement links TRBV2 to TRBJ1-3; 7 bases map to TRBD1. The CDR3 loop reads CASRTGSGSGNTIYF. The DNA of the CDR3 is TGTGCCAGCAGGACAGGGTCAGGGTCTGGAAACACCATATATTTT.